The 9 T cell receptor beta chains in this list originate from one sample, sequenced in a study of control samples from healthy donors and cancer patients. This table comes from immunoSEQ multiplex PCR, and its TCRdb copy is limited to in-frame clones, with some not included. The top ten hold approximately 15% of the sample, which has some 140,000 clones, about 95% seen once. The sample taken for sequencing was PBMCs. The origin of the receptors is a man aged 60 to 75 with colorectal cancer.

The chain combines TRBV21-1 with TRBJ2-5; no DNA check was done on the table's D call, TRBD2. TRBV21-1 is a listed pseudogene. The CDR3 loop spans 15 amino acids. The DNA for the CDR3 is TGTGCCAGCAGCAAGGGCGACGGGGCGGGGGAGACCCAGTACTTC. Protein: CASSKGDGAGETQYF.

V and J are TRBV5-1 and TRBJ2-7; D tentatively fits TRBD1 or TRBD2 (5 bases each). The V end lost 0 bases, the J end lost 3 bases, and 22 bases lay between the germline ends. From germline, CDR1 is SGHRS and CDR2 YFSETQ. The CDR3 is 18 amino acids. CDR3 amino acids: CASSLGTDSQRGGYEQYF. The CDR3 DNA reads TGCGCCAGCAGCTTGGGCACGGATAGCCAGCGTGGGGGCTACGAGCAGTACTTC.

The CDR3 sequence: CSVERTGAEQYF. CDR3 DNA sequence: TGCAGCGTTGAGCGCACAGGGGCCGAGCAGTACTTC. The J gene is TRBJ2-7, the V gene TRBV29-1, with TRBD1 matching 7 bases. The CDR3 totals 12 residues. Trimming at V came to 3 bases and at J to 6 bases, leaving 5 bases not matched to a gene. CDR1 is SQVTM and CDR2 is ANQGSEA in the germline V gene.

V usage is TRBV19 and J usage is TRBJ2-5; no firm D call. Germline V lookup: CDR1 LNHDA, CDR2 SQIVND (reference sequence). CDR3 length: 12 amino acids. The V end was cut by 7 bases, the J end by 5 bases, with 11 bases between. DNA for the CDR3: TGTGCCAGTATGAGCACCGGGGAGACCCAGTACTTC. Residues: CASMSTGETQYF.

V and J are TRBV9 and TRBJ1-2, with a tentative D call TRBD1 (6 bases). The CDR3 has 12 amino acids. From germline, CDR1 is SGDLS and CDR2 YYNGEE. The V end was cut by 5 bases, the J end by 5 bases, with 10 bases between. In DNA form, the CDR3 reads TGTGCCAGCAGTAGACAGGAATATGGCTACACCTTC. This encodes CASSRQEYGYTF.

This chain links TRBV27 with TRBJ2-7, with 9 bases identical to TRBD1. The germline V gene encodes CDR1 MNHEY and CDR2 SMNVEV (reference sequence). V shed 3 bases and J 1 base; nucleotides not matched to a gene: 1. The CDR3 sequence is 14 residues long. CDR3 in amino acids: CASSFGTGSYEQYF. Here the CDR3 DNA reads TGTGCCAGCAGTTTCGGGACAGGGTCCTACGAGCAGTACTTC.

CDR3: CASSEGQGYEKLFF. CDR3 nucleotides: TGTGCCAGTAGCGAGGGACAGGGTTACGAAAAACTGTTTTTT. V is TRBV19 and J is TRBJ1-4; 9 positions match TRBD1. Germline lookup yields CDR1 LNHDA and CDR2 SQIVND (reference sequence). The ends lost 6 bases at V and 8 bases at J; junction bases unmatched: 7. CDR3 length: 14 residues.

The chain is built from TRBV19 and TRBJ2-1, with 7 bases that match TRBD1. Germline assignment: CDR1 LNHDA and CDR2 SQIVND (reference sequence). The CDR3 length is 15 residues. The trim removed 3 bases at V and 5 bases at J, leaving 7 bases unmatched. Here the CDR3 DNA reads TGTGCCAGTAGTATCAGACAGGGCAGGAACAATGAGCAGTTCTTC. Its protein is CASSIRQGRNNEQFF.

The V and J genes are TRBV19 and TRBJ1-1, with D possibly matching TRBD1 (5 bases). The germline gives CDR1 LNHDA, CDR2 SQIVND (reference sequence). V was pared by 6 bases and J by 1 base, with 15 bases between. This CDR3 comprises 15 residues. In DNA, the CDR3 is TGTGCCAGTAGACCCTCATCTCAGGGGAACACTGAAGCTTTCTTT. It specifies CASRPSSQGNTEAFF.